The rows below give T cell receptor beta chains drawn from one sample of a study of regulatory T cells in long-lasting Graves disease. TCRdb independently ran MiXCR on the multiplex PCR reads; one entry per CDR3 protein. Of around 500,000 distinct CDR3 sequences listed, less than 25% are singletons. Sequenced here: peripheral blood mononuclear cells (PBMCs), sampled when the disease was refractory, from a patient treated with antithyroid drugs. The receptors derive from a female donor with Graves disease. Each CDR3 is given with its conserved first and last residue. The order of the fields is J gene, V gene, clone size, D gene, CDR3 protein, CDR3 DNA. D genes are given only for firm matches. Only part of the rows carry a size: once, few, many, or a class if the clone is expanded.

TRBJ2-7,TRBV5-4,once,.,CASSSTRRGPYEQYF,TGTGCCAGCAGCTCCACTAGACGGGGCCCGTACGAGCAGTACTTC
TRBJ2-7,TRBV6-2/TRBV6-3,.,.,CASSYSNLDEQYF,TGTGCCAGCAGTTACTCGAATCTGGACGAGCAGTACTTC
TRBJ2-5,TRBV4-1,.,TRBD2,CASSQLAGGTQYF,TGCGCCAGCAGCCAGCTAGCGGGCGGGACCCAGTACTTC
TRBJ2-3,TRBV2,.,TRBD1,CASSDPGQAPDTQYF,TGTGCCAGCAGTGATCCCGGACAGGCCCCGGATACGCAGTATTTT
TRBJ1-1,TRBV12-3/TRBV12-4,many,TRBD1,CASNRGYTEAFF,TGTGCCAGTAACAGGGGTTACACTGAAGCTTTCTTT
TRBJ2-4,TRBV29-1,.,.,CSVELVAKNIQYF,TGCAGCGTTGAATTGGTAGCCAAAAACATTCAGTACTTC
TRBJ2-3,TRBV27,.,TRBD2,CASSFHRGRAEDTQYF,TGTGCCAGCAGTTTTCATCGAGGGAGGGCAGAAGATACGCAGTATTTT
TRBJ1-2,TRBV29-1,.,.,CSVEDLEGGGYTF,TGCAGCGTTGAGGACCTCGAGGGGGGGGGCTACACCTTC
TRBJ2-5,TRBV19,.,.,CASSIWHLEGQETQYF,TGTGCCAGTAGTATTTGGCACCTTGAGGGGCAAGAGACCCAGTACTTC
TRBJ2-7,TRBV6-1,few,.,CASTKSGRTYEQYF,TGTGCCAGCACCAAGTCGGGCAGAACCTACGAGCAGTACTTC
TRBJ2-3,TRBV28,few,.,CASSLNALMADTQYF,TGTGCCAGCAGTTTGAACGCCCTTATGGCAGATACGCAGTATTTT
TRBJ2-7,TRBV6-1,.,.,CASSPLTDKRYEQYF,TGTGCCAGCAGTCCCCTAACGGACAAACGGTACGAGCAGTACTTC
TRBJ1-2,TRBV6-2/TRBV6-3,many,TRBD1,CASRLTGIFHGYTF,TGTGCCAGCAGATTGACAGGGATCTTCCATGGCTACACCTTC
TRBJ2-2,TRBV28,many,.,CASRTKTGELFF,TGTGCCAGCAGGACTAAAACCGGGGAGCTGTTTTTT
TRBJ2-7,TRBV5-1,.,TRBD1,CASSSGQRFEQYF,TGCGCCAGCAGCTCGGGACAGAGATTCGAGCAGTACTTC
TRBJ2-7,TRBV6-2/TRBV6-3,few,.,CASSYWDTSSYEQYF,TGTGCCAGCAGTTACTGGGACACCAGCTCCTACGAGCAGTACTTC
TRBJ1-4,TRBV6-1,many,.,CASSEVGAGVGKLFF,TGTGCCAGCAGTGAAGTGGGGGCAGGCGTGGGAAAACTGTTTTTT
TRBJ1-2,TRBV5-1,many,.,CASSSRDTGAYGYTF,TGCGCCAGCAGCTCAAGGGACACCGGAGCCTATGGCTACACCTTC
TRBJ2-2,TRBV29-1,many,.,CSVNLGTGELFF,TGCAGCGTAAATTTGGGTACCGGGGAGCTGTTTTTT
TRBJ1-5,TRBV28,few,TRBD1,CASSFLTGGWNQPQHF,TGTGCCAGCAGTTTCCTCACAGGGGGCTGGAATCAGCCCCAGCATTTT
TRBJ2-1,TRBV5-1,.,TRBD2,CASSYLAGEGNEQFF,TGCGCCAGCAGCTATCTAGCGGGAGAGGGCAATGAGCAGTTCTTC
TRBJ1-2,TRBV7-2,few,.,CASSLGANSYGYTF,TGTGCCAGCAGCTTAGGGGCTAACTCCTATGGCTACACCTTC
TRBJ2-7,TRBV7-2,.,.,CASSLEPVEQTYEQYF,TGTGCCAGCAGCTTAGAGCCGGTGGAACAGACCTACGAGCAGTACTTC
TRBJ2-1,TRBV10-2,.,.,CASRDWDDSYNEQFF,TGCGCCAGCAGAGACTGGGACGACTCCTACAATGAGCAGTTCTTC
TRBJ2-5,TRBV28,few,.,CASSFLRQQETQYF,TGTGCCAGCAGTTTCTTGCGACAGCAAGAGACCCAGTACTTC
TRBJ1-1,TRBV29-1,.,.,CSANLGNTEAFF,TGCAGCGCAAACCTTGGGAACACTGAAGCTTTCTTT
TRBJ2-2,TRBV7-2,many,TRBD2,CASSSHGSGSPVGELFF,TGTGCCAGCAGCTCCCATGGAAGCGGGAGTCCGGTCGGGGAGCTGTTTTTT
TRBJ2-3,TRBV28,.,TRBD2,CASSLLLAETTDTQYF,TGTGCCAGCAGTTTACTCCTAGCGGAGACCACAGATACGCAGTATTTT
TRBJ2-6,TRBV5-6,.,TRBD2,CASSPWGLAGSSGANVLTF,TGTGCCAGCAGCCCCTGGGGGCTAGCGGGGAGCTCTGGGGCCAACGTCCTGACTTTC